These 25 T cell receptor beta chains share one sample of origin, sequenced in a study of a mutant IDH1 vaccine in newly diagnosed glioma. Libraries were prepared by immunoSEQ multiplex PCR; TCRdb keeps only in-frame clonotypes and omits some of them. The data contain around 70,000 clones, roughly 83% of them singletons. Antigens for these TCRs are unknown. Noted time point: week 35, safety follow-up. Each dose delivered 300 ug of mutant IDH1 20-mer peptide subcutaneously with imiquimod. The source was PBMCs, collected from a glioma patient whose treatment included an IDH1 peptide vaccine. These receptor sequences come from a man aged 18-30 years with glioma.

This clone was seen just once. This chain links TRBV7-2 with TRBJ2-3, with 7 nucleotides matching TRBD2. The V and J ends lost 2 bases and 4 bases, in that order; junction bases with no gene match: 3. This CDR3 region has 14 residues. CDR1 and CDR2 (germline): SGHTA, FQGNSA. CDR3 nucleotide sequence: TGTGCCAGCAGCTTATTACTAGCGCCAGATACGCAGTATTTT. It encodes CASSLLLAPDTQYF.

V and J are TRBV7-8 and TRBJ2-3, with a possible D match to TRBD1 (5 bases). Per germline, CDR1 SGHVS and CDR2 FQNEAQ. The CDR3 loop spans 13 amino acids. V gave up 6 bases and J gave up 1 base, with 8 bases separating them. CDR3 loop: CASSQTGTDTQYF. The CDR3 nucleotides read TGTGCCAGCAGTCAGACAGGCACAGATACGCAGTATTTT. Looking up the rest from reference TRBV7-8 and TRBJ2-3 gives the full variable domain: GAGVSQSPRYKVAKRGQDVALRCDPISGHVSLFWYQQALGQGPEFLTYFQNEAQLDKSGLPSDRFFAERPEGSVSTLKIQRTQQEDSAVYLCASSQTGTDTQYFGPGTRLTVL.

This clone was counted a few times. The J gene is TRBJ2-7, the V gene TRBV28; D could derive from TRBD1 or TRBD2 (5 bases each). The CDR3 consists of 14 residues. In germline, CDR1 is MDHEN, CDR2 SYDVKM. Trimming left V 2 bases short and J 4 bases short, with 12 bases between. The CDR3 DNA reads as TGTGCCAGCAGTTTAGTAGGGGACGGGTACGAGCAGTACTTC. As protein: CASSLVGDGYEQYF.

In its sample, this clone is medium-sized (0.01 to 0.1%). The chain combines TRBV4-3 with TRBJ1-4; no reliable D call. The germline V and J ends were trimmed by 3 bases and 3 bases, with 14 bases remaining between them. Germline CDR1 and CDR2: LGHNA and YSLEER. This CDR3 has 16 residues. The CDR3 coding sequence is TGCGCCAGCAGCCACTGGGTAGACGGACCTAATGAAAAACTGTTTTTT. Translating it yields CASSHWVDGPNEKLFF.

This clone was seen more than once but under ten times. This chain connects TRBV4-1 to TRBJ1-5; 7 bases align to TRBD1. The length of the CDR3 is 15 residues. V trimming: 4 bases; J trimming: 7 bases; junction bases outside the gene matches: 10. Germline CDR1 reads MGHRA; CDR2 reads YSYEKL. The DNA for the CDR3 is TGCGCCAGCAGCCCGATCTCGACAGGGACCCAGCCCCAGCATTTT. Translated, it gives CASSPISTGTQPQHF.

This chain uses TRBV4-3 with TRBJ1-1; D is perhaps TRBD1 (5 bases). This CDR3 contains 16 residues. Germline V gene lookup returns CDR1 LGHNA and CDR2 YSLEER. V shed 3 bases and J shed 8 bases, with 22 bases lying between them. CDR3: CASSQAQGPGPGEAFF. DNA of the CDR3: TGCGCCAGCAGCCAGGCCCAAGGTCCGGGACCCGGGGAAGCTTTCTTT.

This clone has a single count. The rearrangement joins TRBV2 to TRBJ2-1, with D possibly being TRBD1 (5 bases). Per the germline V gene, CDR1 is SNHLY and CDR2 is FYNNEI. This CDR3 contains 13 residues. The germline V and J ends were trimmed by 4 bases and 4 bases, with 8 bases remaining between them. The CDR3 DNA sequence: TGTGCCAGCAGTGCAGCAGGGTACAATGAGCAGTTCTTC. Amino acid sequence: CASSAAGYNEQFF.

The chain has TRBV4-3 and TRBJ1-4; 7 bases fit TRBD1. In germline, CDR1 is LGHNA, CDR2 YSLEER. Trimming cost V 3 bases and J 6 bases; bases outside gene matches: 4. The CDR3 extends over 14 amino acids. CDR3 sequence: CASSQTGRDEKLFF. The CDR3 DNA follows: TGCGCCAGCAGCCAGACAGGGCGGGATGAAAAACTGTTTTTT.

The chain has TRBV7-8 and TRBJ1-5; 9 nucleotides align to TRBD1. CDR1 and CDR2 (germline): SGHVS, FQNEAQ. V shed 5 bases and J 7 bases; nucleotides not matched to a gene: 18. The CDR3 runs 18 residues. CDR3 coding DNA: TGTGCCAGCAGCCCAAAGATCGGGACAGGGACGAGGCGGCAGCCCCAGCATTTT. Residues: CASSPKIGTGTRRQPQHF.

J is TRBJ2-7 and V is TRBV5-1; 7 bases are a match to TRBD1. The V and J ends lost 4 bases and 0 bases, in that order; junction bases with no gene match: 7. In germline, CDR1 is SGHRS, CDR2 YFSETQ. The CDR3 runs to 15 residues. This CDR3 reads CASSVPGQISYEQYF. In nucleotides, the CDR3 is TGCGCCAGCAGCGTACCGGGACAGATCTCCTACGAGCAGTACTTC. The entire variable domain, with the rest obtained from reference TRBV5-1 and TRBJ2-7, is as follows: KAGVTQTPRYLIKTRGQQVTLSCSPISGHRSVSWYQQTPGQGLQFLFEYFSETQRNKGNFPGRFSGRQFSNSRSEMNVSTLELGDSALYLCASSVPGQISYEQYFGPGTRLTVT.

The rearrangement links TRBV6-1 to TRBJ1-1; D perhaps matches TRBD1 (6 bases). Germline V gene lookup returns CDR1 MNHNS and CDR2 SASEGT. The ends were cut back, 1 base at V and 9 bases at J, with 9 bases in the middle. The CDR3 loop spans 12 amino acids. CDR3 amino acids: CASSEEGVKAFF. The DNA for the CDR3 is TGTGCCAGCAGTGAAGAGGGGGTAAAAGCTTTCTTT.

The chain has TRBV5-1 and TRBJ1-1, with 7 nucleotides matching TRBD1. Unmatched junction bases numbered 8, after V lost 6 bases and J lost 3 bases. In germline, CDR1 is SGHRS, CDR2 YFSETQ. This CDR3 comprises 14 residues. CDR3 protein: CASTRTGAHTEAFF. CDR3 DNA: TGCGCCAGCACCCGCACAGGGGCCCACACTGAAGCTTTCTTT.

In DNA form, the CDR3 reads TGCGCCAGCAGCTCTCGTGGGACAGGGTTAAACGAGCAGTACTTC. The encoded protein is CASSSRGTGLNEQYF. The gene calls are TRBV5-1 and TRBJ2-7; 9 bases match TRBD1. Germline lookup yields CDR1 SGHRS and CDR2 YFSETQ. The CDR3 length is 15 residues. Trimming at V came to 3 bases and at J to 5 bases, leaving 9 bases not matched to a gene. Supplemented by reference TRBV5-1 and TRBJ2-7, the full variable domain reads KAGVTQTPRYLIKTRGQQVTLSCSPISGHRSVSWYQQTPGQGLQFLFEYFSETQRNKGNFPGRFSGRQFSNSRSEMNVSTLELGDSALYLCASSSRGTGLNEQYFGPGTRLTVT.

The CDR3 DNA sequence: TGTGCCAGCAGCCCAAACAGGGGGCTCACCGGGGAGCTGTTTTTT. Amino acids: CASSPNRGLTGELFF. This chain links TRBV7-6 with TRBJ2-2; TRBD1 aligns across 9 bases. CDR1 and CDR2 from the germline V gene are SGHVS and FNYEAQ. The CDR3 is 15 amino acids. V was clipped by 5 bases and J by 4 bases; unmatched bases: 5.

The chain couples TRBV7-8 to TRBJ2-2; D unclear. Germline values: CDR1 SGHVS, CDR2 FQNEAQ. V was cut by 3 bases and J by 5 bases, with 10 bases left in between. This CDR3 comprises 14 residues. This chain's CDR3 is CASSFFYGTGELFF. The DNA of the CDR3 is TGTGCCAGCAGCTTTTTTTACGGTACCGGGGAGCTGTTTTTT.

The J gene is TRBJ1-2, the V gene TRBV29-1; D is ambiguous. This CDR3 has 11 residues. Trimming took 4 bases from V and 8 from J, leaving 11 bases between them. The germline CDR1 and CDR2 sequences are SQVTM and ANQGSEA. The CDR3 DNA sequence: TGCAGCGTTGCGAGTCTGGGAGGCTACACCTTC. Translating it yields CSVASLGGYTF.

A few counts support this clone. The J gene is TRBJ1-1, the V gene TRBV11-2; D remains ambiguous. In germline, CDR1 is SGHAT, CDR2 FQNNGV. The CDR3 totals 11 residues. Trimming shortened V by 0 bases and J by 5 bases, and 1 base separated the two germline ends. CDR3 sequence: CASSLDTEAFF. The DNA for the CDR3 is TGTGCCAGCAGCTTAGATACTGAAGCTTTCTTT.

This sequence joins TRBV5-4 and TRBJ2-7, with 7 bases that match TRBD1. The CDR3 spans 17 residues. The junction had 9 bases not matched to a gene; V was cut back by 0 bases and J by 0 bases. Germline V lookup: CDR1 SGHNT, CDR2 YYREEE (reference sequence). This CDR3 is CASSLALTGRGSYEQYF. The CDR3 DNA sequence: TGTGCCAGCAGCTTGGCCTTGACAGGGCGAGGCTCCTACGAGCAGTACTTC.

As to this clone: The junction departs from the called germline gene at one end, perhaps through a read error. This chain links TRBV7-3 with TRBJ2-1, with 9 bases aligning to TRBD2. This CDR3 contains 15 residues. Germline V gene sequence: CDR1 SGHTA, CDR2 FQGTGA. The CDR3 DNA sequence: TGTGCCAGCAGCCTAACTAGCGGGCCCTACAATGAGCAGTTCTTC. Amino acids: CASSLTSGPYNEQFF.

This clone was detected once. An end of the junction differs from the germline gene, which may be a read error. This chain uses TRBV5-1 with TRBJ1-6; 7 nucleotides align to TRBD1. The CDR3 runs 13 residues. CDR1 is SGHRS and CDR2 is YFSETQ in the germline V gene. CDR3 sequence: CASRLDRSSPLHF. The CDR3 DNA sequence: TGCGCCAGCAGGTTGGACAGGTCTTCACCCCTCCACTTT.

The CDR3 coding sequence is TGTGCCAGCTGCGTTCAGGGTGCCTACGAGCAGTACTTC. Translation: CASCVQGAYEQYF. The chain carries TRBV6-1 and TRBJ2-7; D perhaps matches TRBD1 (5 bases). CDR3 length: 13 amino acids. Trimming removed 8 bases at V and 2 bases at J, with 13 bases between. The germline CDR1 and CDR2 sequences are MNHNS and SASEGT.

As concerns this clone: An end of the junction differs from the germline gene, which may be a read error. The chain uses TRBV29-1 and TRBJ2-1; 10 positions match TRBD1. This CDR3 region has 12 residues. Per germline, CDR1 SQVTM and CDR2 ANQGSEA. The CDR3 sequence is CSVARQGALWVF. The DNA of the CDR3 is TGCAGCGTCGCCAGACAGGGGGCTCTTTGGGTCTTC.

The rearrangement joins TRBV5-8 to TRBJ1-2, with D perhaps TRBD1 (5 bases). The V gene lost 0 bases and the J gene lost 7 bases, with 28 bases spanning the gap. The CDR3 covers 19 residues. Per germline, CDR1 SGHTS and CDR2 YDEGEE. CDR3 in DNA: TGTGCCAGCAGCTTGGTAGCGATTGCCGCAGAGGCAGGGATCTCTGGCTACACCTTC. As protein: CASSLVAIAAEAGISGYTF.

This clone was seen more than once but under ten times. The J gene is TRBJ2-7, the V gene TRBV7-2; 10 nucleotides align to TRBD2. J lost 3 bases, V lost 0 bases, and 5 bases had no gene match. CDR1 is SGHTA and CDR2 is FQGNSA in the germline V gene. This CDR3 has 16 amino acids. Here the CDR3 reads CASSLATLAGDYEQYF. For the CDR3, the DNA is TGTGCCAGCAGCTTAGCGACCCTAGCGGGAGACTACGAGCAGTACTTC. Filled out from reference TRBV7-2 and TRBJ2-7, the complete variable domain reads GAGVSQSPSNKVTEKGKDVELRCDPISGHTALYWYRQSLGQGLEFLIYFQGNSAPDKSGLPSDRFSAERTGGSVSTLTIQRTQQEDSAVYLCASSLATLAGDYEQYFGPGTRLTVT.

The chain combines TRBV5-8 with TRBJ2-5; no clear D gene. The CDR3 is made up of 14 amino acids. The germline V gene has CDR1 SGHTS and CDR2 YDEGEE. Trimming cost V 1 base and J 4 bases, with 11 bases left between them. Here the CDR3 reads CASSLFVTGETQYF. CDR3 in DNA: TGTGCCAGCAGCTTGTTCGTTACCGGAGAGACCCAGTACTTC.